These 26 T cell receptor beta chains originate from one sample sequenced in a study of CD8 T cells in ankylosing spondylitis. TCRdb re-called the 5' RACE reads through MiXCR, storing one row per CDR3 protein. The sample lists about 250,000 distinct CDR3 sequences, over 9.5% occurring once. The specimen was blood, either unsorted or a sorted T cell fraction (not recorded which). The origin of the receptors is a male donor with ankylosing spondylitis or in good health (not recorded which).

The chain couples TRBV12-3 or TRBV12-4 to TRBJ1-5, with D maybe TRBD1 (5 bases). V dropped 5 bases and J dropped 4 bases, with 15 bases sitting between them. CDR3 length equals 15 residues. The CDR3 nucleotides are TGTGCCAGCAGTCCCCAGGGAGGGTCTAATCAGCCCCAGCATTTT. Its translation is CASSPQGGSNQPQHF.

This clonotype was detected a few times. The genes are TRBV7-2 and TRBJ2-7; perhaps TRBD1 as D (6 bases). Per germline, CDR1 SGHTA and CDR2 FQGNSA. V was clipped by 5 bases and J by 1 base, with 12 bases between them. This CDR3 has 14 amino acids. This chain's CDR3 is CASSAWTASYEQYF. DNA for the CDR3: TGTGCCAGCAGCGCTTGGACAGCATCCTACGAGCAGTACTTC.

In this sample, this clonotype turned up many times. The chain links TRBV20-1 to TRBJ2-1, with TRBD2 matching 7 bases. With V trimmed by 2 bases and J by 10 bases, 11 bases remained unmatched. Germline-derived CDR1 and CDR2 are DFQATT and SNEGSKA (reference sequence). The CDR3 is 14 amino acids. Here the CDR3 reads CSARYLLERGEQFF. CDR3 sequence (DNA): TGCAGTGCTAGATACCTACTTGAGCGGGGCGAGCAGTTCTTC.

This clonotype showed up many times. The chain carries TRBV7-2 and TRBJ2-7, with D possibly being TRBD2 (6 bases). CDR1 and CDR2 (germline): SGHTA, FQGNSA. The CDR3 has 13 residues. V lost 5 bases to trimming and J lost 7 bases, with 15 bases between them. The CDR3, as DNA: TGTGCCAGCAGCCCCGGAGGGCCGTGGGAGCAGTACTTC. Translating gives CASSPGGPWEQYF.

The chain joins TRBV4-1 to TRBJ2-1, with 7 positions matching TRBD2. The trim removed 4 bases at V and 2 bases at J, leaving 8 bases unmatched. In germline, CDR1 is MGHRA, CDR2 YSYEKL. This CDR3 region has 16 residues. CDR3 DNA: TGCGCCAGCAGCCCAAGCAGCGGGACGCCCTACAATGAGCAGTTCTTC. It yields the protein CASSPSSGTPYNEQFF.

The sample holds many counts of this clonotype. This rearrangement joins TRBV30 to TRBJ1-1, with unresolved D. V was cut by 2 bases and J by 0 bases, with 7 bases left in between. CDR1 and CDR2 from the germline V gene are GTSNPN and SVGIG (reference sequence). This CDR3 region has 13 residues. The CDR3 is CAWSRSLNTEAFF. CDR3 DNA sequence: TGTGCCTGGAGTCGATCGTTGAACACTGAAGCTTTCTTT.

This clonotype has only a few counts. This chain's CDR3 is CASSRGAEAQLGYTF. CDR3 DNA: TGTGCCAGCTCCCGGGGGGCCGAGGCTCAGCTTGGCTACACCTTC. The J gene is TRBJ1-2, the V gene TRBV18; tentative D call: TRBD1 (6 bases). Trimming removed 6 bases at V and 7 bases at J, with 21 bases between. CDR1 is KGHSH, CDR2 LQKENI, per germline. The CDR3 has 15 residues.

This chain links TRBV20-1 with TRBJ2-7; 7 nucleotides match TRBD1. Germline CDR1 DFQATT, CDR2 SNEGSKA (reference sequence). The CDR3 is 12 residues long. V lost 4 bases, J lost 3 bases, and 3 bases stayed unmatched. CDR3: CSAIQGIYEQYF. The CDR3 bases are TGCAGTGCTATACAGGGGATCTACGAGCAGTACTTC.

Comments on this clonotype: A much larger clone differs by one base, so this may be a read error. The chain carries TRBV15 and TRBJ2-1; 12 bases match TRBD2. V gave up 7 bases and J gave up 7 bases; unmatched junction bases: 14. The CDR3 contains 17 residues. From germline, CDR1 is LNHNV and CDR2 YYDKDF (reference sequence). CDR3 sequence: CATIRASTSGRGNEQFF. Written as DNA, the CDR3 is TGTGCCACCATCAGGGCTTCGACTAGCGGGAGAGGAAATGAGCAGTTCTTC.

This clonotype was seen many times. The chain couples TRBV5-5 to TRBJ2-1; D is undetermined. There are 15 residues in the CDR3. CDR1 is SGHKS, CDR2 YYEKEE, per germline (reference sequence). The ends were cut back, 0 bases at V and 1 base at J, with 8 bases in the middle. CDR3 region: CASSLEPVSYNEQFF. The CDR3 region has the DNA TGTGCCAGCAGCTTGGAGCCGGTGTCCTACAATGAGCAGTTCTTC.

This clonotype came up many times. V is TRBV15 and J is TRBJ2-2, with a possible D match to TRBD2 (6 bases). The CDR3 length is 13 residues. Germline loops: CDR1 LNHNV, CDR2 YYDKDF (reference sequence). The V and J ends lost 6 bases and 6 bases respectively, with 11 bases between them. The CDR3 spells CATRGTESGELFF. CDR3 sequence (DNA): TGTGCCACCAGGGGGACTGAATCCGGGGAGCTGTTTTTT.

Of note for this clonotype: This clone may be a read error of a much larger clone one base away. The V gene is TRBV4-2, the J gene TRBJ2-1; no definite D call. The CDR3 is made up of 14 amino acids. Germline V gives CDR1 LGHNA, CDR2 YNFKEQ. The DNA of the CDR3 is TGTGCCAGCAGCCAAGAAATGTTTTACAATGCGCAGTTCTTC. Amino acid sequence: CASSQEMFYNAQFF.

This clonotype was detected only a few times. V is TRBV7-8 and J is TRBJ1-2, with D maybe TRBD1 (6 bases). Trimming shortened V by 6 bases and J by 8 bases, and 16 bases separated the two germline ends. This CDR3 contains 13 residues. CDR1 and CDR2 (germline): SGHVS, FQNEAQ. CDR3 sequence: CASSPQRGGGYTF. The CDR3 region has the DNA TGTGCCAGCAGTCCACAGAGGGGGGGGGGCTACACCTTC.

This clonotype was seen many times. CDR3 DNA: TGTGCCAGCAGCGACGGGACAGTGGCCTACGAGCAGTACTTC. Protein sequence: CASSDGTVAYEQYF. This chain connects TRBV13 to TRBJ2-7; the match to TRBD1 covers 7 bases. Per the germline V gene, CDR1 is PRHDT and CDR2 is FYEKMQ (reference sequence). The V segment lost 5 bases and the J segment 2 bases; nucleotides outside the gene matches: 6. The CDR3 sequence is 14 residues long.

V gene TRBV19 combines with J gene TRBJ1-1; D ambiguous. CDR1 and CDR2 from the germline V gene are LNHDA and SQIVND (reference sequence). The ends were cut back, 2 bases at V and 4 bases at J, with 17 bases in the middle. CDR3 size: 16 residues. DNA of the CDR3: TGTGCCAGTAGTATATCGACCTTCGGTTTTGCCACTGAAGCTTTCTTT. Encoded protein: CASSISTFGFATEAFF.

Many counts were recorded for this clonotype. The chain combines TRBV5-1 with TRBJ2-3, with D tentatively TRBD2 (6 bases). CDR3 size: 16 residues. The V end lost 4 bases, the J end lost 1 base, and 16 bases lay between the germline ends. The germline V gene encodes CDR1 SGHRS and CDR2 YFSETQ. The CDR3 spells CASSGGTPTRTDTQYF. As DNA, the CDR3 is TGCGCCAGCAGCGGCGGGACTCCCACACGCACAGATACGCAGTATTTT.

The V call is TRBV27, the J call TRBJ1-3; tentative D call: TRBD1 (5 bases). This CDR3 has 14 amino acids. Trimming shortened V by 5 bases and J by 2 bases, and 10 bases separated the two germline ends. The germline V gene encodes CDR1 MNHEY and CDR2 SMNVEV (reference sequence). CDR3 in amino acids: CASSPTGPGNTIYF. The CDR3, as DNA: TGTGCCAGCAGTCCGACGGGGCCTGGAAACACCATATATTTT.

On this clonotype: It may be a read error: a sequence one base away is much more abundant. The chain recombines TRBV25-1 with TRBJ2-1; TRBD1 matches at 7 bases. Germline V gene data show CDR1 as MGHDK and CDR2 as SYGVNS. The CDR3 contains 17 residues. The CDR3 region has the DNA TGTGCCTGCAGTGGGCACAGGGGCCGAAGCTCCTACAATGAGCAGTTCTTC. Its translation is CACSGHRGRSSYNEQFF.

This clonotype was detected a few times. The chain joins TRBV25-1 to TRBJ2-5, with 7 nucleotides matching TRBD1. This CDR3 is 13 amino acids long. Losses at the gene ends were 6 bases for V and 4 bases for J; bases not matched to a gene: 5. Per germline, CDR1 MGHDK and CDR2 SYGVNS. CDR3 nucleotide sequence: TGTGCCAGCAGCTACAGGACAGGAGAGACCCAGTACTTC. It yields the protein CASSYRTGETQYF.

In its sample, this clonotype was seen many times. The chain links TRBV9 to TRBJ2-3, with 7 bases that match TRBD2. After removal of 0 bases from V and 6 bases from J, the junction contained 7 bases not matched to a gene. This CDR3 is 15 amino acids long. Germline lookup yields CDR1 SGDLS and CDR2 YYNGEE. CDR3 sequence: CASSVGNGRMDTQYF. CDR3 DNA sequence: TGTGCCAGCAGCGTAGGTAACGGGAGGATGGATACGCAGTATTTT. The full variable domain, completed using reference TRBV9 and TRBJ2-3, is DSGVTQTPKHLITATGQRVTLRCSPRSGDLSVYWYQQSLDQGLQFLIQYYNGEERAKGNILERFSAQQFPDLHSELNLSSLELGDSALYFCASSVGNGRMDTQYFGPGTRLTVL.

This chain's CDR3 is CASSLERGKAKNIQYF. As DNA, the CDR3 is TGTGCCAGCAGCTTAGAGAGGGGAAAGGCCAAAAACATTCAGTACTTC. The chain links TRBV7-2 to TRBJ2-4; D is possibly TRBD1 or TRBD2 (5 bases each). The CDR3 length is 16 residues. CDR1 is SGHTA and CDR2 is FQGNSA in the germline V gene. Between the trimmed V and J ends, which lost 1 base and 1 base, there was a span of 11 bases.

There are many counts of this clonotype. The gene calls are TRBV20-1 and TRBJ2-1; perhaps TRBD2 as D (5 bases). Germline V CDR1 and CDR2: DFQATT, SNEGSKA (reference sequence). The CDR3 runs to 12 residues. V lost 6 bases, J lost 7 bases, and 13 bases lay in between. The CDR3 DNA reads as TGCAGTGCAACGGACTTGGGTAATGAGCAGTTCTTC. This translates into CSATDLGNEQFF.

The chain joins TRBV15 to TRBJ2-1; D ambiguous. Trimming took off 6 bases at V and 0 bases at J, with 12 bases between the two ends. This CDR3 contains 15 residues. Germline V CDR1 and CDR2: LNHNV, YYDKDF (reference sequence). The CDR3 here is CATREELSSYNEQFF. For the CDR3, the DNA is TGTGCCACCAGAGAGGAGCTAAGCTCCTACAATGAGCAGTTCTTC.

This clonotype was counted a few times. The chain has TRBV7-2 and TRBJ1-6; D unclear. CDR3 length: 11 amino acids. The germline V and J ends were trimmed by 4 bases and 5 bases, with 0 bases remaining between them. From germline, CDR1 is SGHTA and CDR2 FQGNSA. The CDR3 DNA reads TGTGCCAGCAGCTATAATTCACCCCTCCACTTT. Its protein product is CASSYNSPLHF.

The chain employs TRBV23-1 and TRBJ1-1; D might be TRBD1 (6 bases). TRBV23-1 is classed as an ORF, of uncertain function. The V end lost 1 base, the J end lost 8 bases, and 14 bases lay between the germline ends. The CDR3 has 14 residues. This CDR3 is CASSQFGQPIEAFF. CDR3 nucleotides: TGCGCCAGCAGTCAATTCGGACAGCCGATAGAAGCTTTCTTT.

This clonotype was found many times. V is TRBV3-1 and J is TRBJ2-2; the match to TRBD1 covers 12 bases. Trimming took 0 bases from V and 5 from J; bases not matched to a gene: 10. Germline V gives CDR1 LGHDT, CDR2 YNNKEL (reference sequence). The CDR3 extends over 19 amino acids. CDR3 nucleotide sequence: TGTGCCAGCAGCCAAGAGTGGGACAGGGGGCACAGATGGACCGGGGAGCTGTTTTTT. This gives the protein CASSQEWDRGHRWTGELFF.